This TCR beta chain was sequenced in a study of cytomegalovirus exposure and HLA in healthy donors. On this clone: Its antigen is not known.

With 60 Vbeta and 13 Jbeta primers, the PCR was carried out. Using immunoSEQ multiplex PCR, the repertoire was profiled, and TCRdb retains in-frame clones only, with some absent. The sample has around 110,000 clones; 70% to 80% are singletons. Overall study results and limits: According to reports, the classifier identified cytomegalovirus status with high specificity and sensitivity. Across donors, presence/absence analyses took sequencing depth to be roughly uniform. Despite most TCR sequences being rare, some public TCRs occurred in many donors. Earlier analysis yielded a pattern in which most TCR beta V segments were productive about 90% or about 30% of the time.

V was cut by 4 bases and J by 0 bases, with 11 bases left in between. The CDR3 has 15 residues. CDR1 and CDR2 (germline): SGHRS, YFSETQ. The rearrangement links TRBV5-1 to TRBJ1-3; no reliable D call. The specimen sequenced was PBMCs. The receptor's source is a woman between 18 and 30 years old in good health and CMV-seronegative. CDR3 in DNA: TGCGCCAGCAGCCGCCCTGACTCCTCTGGAAACACCATATATTTT. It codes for CASSRPDSSGNTIYF.